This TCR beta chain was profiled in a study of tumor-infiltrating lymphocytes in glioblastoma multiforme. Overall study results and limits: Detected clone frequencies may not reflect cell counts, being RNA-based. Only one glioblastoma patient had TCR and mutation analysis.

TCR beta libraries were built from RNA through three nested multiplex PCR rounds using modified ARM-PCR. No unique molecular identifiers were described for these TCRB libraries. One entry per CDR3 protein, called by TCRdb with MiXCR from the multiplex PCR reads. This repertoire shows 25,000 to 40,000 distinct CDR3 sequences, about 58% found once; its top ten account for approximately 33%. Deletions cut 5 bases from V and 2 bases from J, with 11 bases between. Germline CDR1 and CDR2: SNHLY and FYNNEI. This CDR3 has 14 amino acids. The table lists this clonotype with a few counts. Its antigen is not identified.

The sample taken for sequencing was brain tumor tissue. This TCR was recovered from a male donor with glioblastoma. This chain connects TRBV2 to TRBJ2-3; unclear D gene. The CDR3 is CASSFYGPTDTQYF. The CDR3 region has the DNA TGTGCCAGCAGTTTCTATGGTCCCACAGATACGCAGTATTTT.